The present entry profiles one T cell receptor (beta chain) with its context. The data were obtained in a study of blood T cell repertoires in COVID-19. Across the whole study: Sites in the United States, Italy and Spain provided acute and convalescent COVID-19 samples.

Generated by immunoSEQ multiplex PCR, the TCRdb table keeps only in-frame clones and is missing some. In the table there are tens of thousands of clones, 75% to 90% of which are singletons. The CDR3 is 13 residues long. Germline V gene lookup returns CDR1 SEHNR and CDR2 FQNEAQ (reference sequence). Trimming took 4 bases from V and 2 from J, leaving 8 bases between them. The chain couples TRBV7-9 to TRBJ2-5, with D possibly matching TRBD1 (5 bases). This clonotype was sampled from a man older than 75 with acute or convalescent COVID-19. The specimen was peripheral blood. The CDR3 sequence is CASSSDSQETQYF. The DNA for the CDR3 is TGTGCCAGCAGCTCAGACAGTCAAGAGACCCAGTACTTC.